This TCR beta chain was found in a study of shared clonotypes between healthy human individuals. Background on the study: Aged between 18 and 49, the donors were two women and three men. Overall study results and limits: Incomplete sequencing of sorted subsets was indicated by rarefaction despite large depth.

Profiled with immunoSEQ multiplex PCR; TCRdb holds only in-frame clones, not every one. The sample carries roughly 1,100,000 clones, approximately 68% recorded once. The sample holds a few counts of this clone. Its antigen is not known. Negatively enriched CD4+ T cells were divided by CD45RA into naive and memory. This CDR3 is built from 14 residues. Trimming removed 3 bases from V and 2 bases from J, with 10 bases in between. The V gene's germline CDR1 is KGHSH and CDR2 LQKENI. This clonotype originated in a man aged 18-30 years in good health. Specimen: memory CD4+ T cells sorted from blood. Subset noted: CD45RA-negative fraction. The V gene is TRBV18, the J gene TRBJ1-2; no clear D gene. CDR3 sequence (DNA): TGTGCCAGCTCACCTCAACCGAAGAACTATGGCTACACCTTC. Translating it yields CASSPQPKNYGYTF.